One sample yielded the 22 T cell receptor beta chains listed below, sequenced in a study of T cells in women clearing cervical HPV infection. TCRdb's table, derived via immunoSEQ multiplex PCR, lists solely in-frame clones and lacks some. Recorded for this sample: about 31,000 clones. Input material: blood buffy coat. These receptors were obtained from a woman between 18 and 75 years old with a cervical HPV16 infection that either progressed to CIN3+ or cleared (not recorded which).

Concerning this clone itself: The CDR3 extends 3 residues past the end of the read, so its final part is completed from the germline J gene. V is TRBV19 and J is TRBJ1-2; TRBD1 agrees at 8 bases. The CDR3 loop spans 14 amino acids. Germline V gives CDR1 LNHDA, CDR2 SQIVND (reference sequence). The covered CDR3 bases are TGTGCCAGTAGTATATGGGACAGGCCCTACGAC. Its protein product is CASSIWDRPYD. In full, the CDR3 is CASSIWDRPYDYTF.

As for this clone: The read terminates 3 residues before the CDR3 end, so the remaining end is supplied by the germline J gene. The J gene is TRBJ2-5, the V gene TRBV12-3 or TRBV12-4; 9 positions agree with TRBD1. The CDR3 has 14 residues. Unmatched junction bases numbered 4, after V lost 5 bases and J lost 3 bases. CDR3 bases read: TGTGCCAGCAGTCGTACAGGGGGCGAAGAGACC. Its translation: CASSRTGGEET. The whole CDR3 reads CASSRTGGEETQYF.

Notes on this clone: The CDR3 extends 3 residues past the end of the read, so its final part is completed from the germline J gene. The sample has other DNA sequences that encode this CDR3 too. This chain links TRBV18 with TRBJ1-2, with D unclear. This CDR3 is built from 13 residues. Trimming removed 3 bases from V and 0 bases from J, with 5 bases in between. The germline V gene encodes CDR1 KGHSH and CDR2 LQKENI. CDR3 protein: CASSPDSNYGYTF. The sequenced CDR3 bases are TGTGCCAGCTCACCGGACTCTAACTATGGC.

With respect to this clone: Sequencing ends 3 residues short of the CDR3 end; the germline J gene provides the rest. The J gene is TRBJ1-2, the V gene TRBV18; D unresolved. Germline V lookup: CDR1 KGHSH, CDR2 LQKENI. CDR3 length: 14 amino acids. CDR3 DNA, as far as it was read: TGTGCCAGCTCACAGCGGGAGGGCCTAAATGAC. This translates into CASSQREGLND. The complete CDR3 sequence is CASSQREGLNDYTF.

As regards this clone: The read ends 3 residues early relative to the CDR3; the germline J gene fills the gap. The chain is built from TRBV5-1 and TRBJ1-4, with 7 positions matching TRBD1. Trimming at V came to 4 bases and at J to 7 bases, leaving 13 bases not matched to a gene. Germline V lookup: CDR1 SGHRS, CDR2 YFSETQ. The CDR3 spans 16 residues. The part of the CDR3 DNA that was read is TGCGCCAGCAGCCCGTCGCGACAGGGCCCAGGTGAAAAA. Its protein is CASSPSRQGPGEK. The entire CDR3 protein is CASSPSRQGPGEKLFF.

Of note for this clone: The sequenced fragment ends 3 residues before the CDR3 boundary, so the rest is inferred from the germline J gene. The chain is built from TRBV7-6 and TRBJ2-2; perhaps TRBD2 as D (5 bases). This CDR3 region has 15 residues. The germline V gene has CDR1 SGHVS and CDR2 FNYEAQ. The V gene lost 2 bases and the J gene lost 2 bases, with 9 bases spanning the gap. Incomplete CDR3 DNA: TGTGCCAGCAGCTTAAGTAGCGTAAACACCGGGGAG. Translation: CASSLSSVNTGE. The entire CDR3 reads CASSLSSVNTGELFF.

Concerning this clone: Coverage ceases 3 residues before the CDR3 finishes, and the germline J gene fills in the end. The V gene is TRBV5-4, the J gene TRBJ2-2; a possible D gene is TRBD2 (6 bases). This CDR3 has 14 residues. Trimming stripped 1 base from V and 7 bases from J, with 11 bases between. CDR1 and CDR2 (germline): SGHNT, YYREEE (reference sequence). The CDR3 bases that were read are TGTGCCAGCAGCTTGCCCCTAGCGAGCGGGGAG. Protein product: CASSLPLASGE. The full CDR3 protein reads CASSLPLASGELFF. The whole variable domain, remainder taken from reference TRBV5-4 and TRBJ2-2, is ETGVTQSPTHLIKTRGQQVTLRCSSQSGHNTVSWYQQALGQGPQFIFQYYREEENGRGNFPPRFSGLQFPNYSSELNVNALELDDSALYLCASSLPLASGELFFGEGSRLTVL.

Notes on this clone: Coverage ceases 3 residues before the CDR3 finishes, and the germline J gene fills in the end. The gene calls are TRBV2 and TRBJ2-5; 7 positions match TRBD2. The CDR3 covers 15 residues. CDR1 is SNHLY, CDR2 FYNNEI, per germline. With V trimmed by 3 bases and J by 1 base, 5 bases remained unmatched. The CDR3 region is CASSDWGTIQETQYF. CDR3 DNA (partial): TGTGCCAGCAGTGACTGGGGGACTATCCAAGAGACC.

CDR3 residues: CASTLAGTSLNNEQFF. The covered CDR3 bases are TGTGCCAGCACCCTAGCCGGGACTAGCCTTAACAATGAG. The gene calls are TRBV6-2 or TRBV6-3 and TRBJ2-1, with 9 bases lining up with TRBD2. The read finishes 3 residues shy of the CDR3 end, and the germline J gene is used to complete it. V was clipped by 7 bases and J by 5 bases; unmatched bases: 12. The CDR3 extends over 16 amino acids. Looked up from germline, CDR1 is MNHEY and CDR2 is SVGEGT.

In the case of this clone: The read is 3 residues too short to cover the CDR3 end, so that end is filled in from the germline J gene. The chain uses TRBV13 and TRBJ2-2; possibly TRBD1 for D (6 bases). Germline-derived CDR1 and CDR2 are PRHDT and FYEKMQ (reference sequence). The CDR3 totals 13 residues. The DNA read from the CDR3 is TGTGCCAGCAGCGGGGCGAAGCAGGGGATG. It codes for CASSGAKQGM. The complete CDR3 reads CASSGAKQGMLFF.

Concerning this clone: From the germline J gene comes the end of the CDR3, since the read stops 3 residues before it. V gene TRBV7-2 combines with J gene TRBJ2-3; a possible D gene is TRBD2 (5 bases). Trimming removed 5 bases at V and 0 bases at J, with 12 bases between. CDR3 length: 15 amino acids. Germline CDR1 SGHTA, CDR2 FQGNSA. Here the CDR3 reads CASSLDWTSTDTQYF. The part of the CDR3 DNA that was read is TGTGCCAGCAGCCTCGACTGGACTAGCACAGATACG.

This chain's CDR3 is CSASEGRGFNQPQHF. The DNA read from the CDR3 is TGCAGTGCCTCGGAGGGCAGGGGGTTCAATCAGCCC. This chain joins TRBV20-1 and TRBJ1-5, with 7 bases lining up with TRBD1. The CDR3 end is not reached by the read, which stops 3 residues before it; the germline J gene fills it in. Germline-derived CDR1 and CDR2 are DFQATT and SNEGSKA (reference sequence). The CDR3 covers 15 residues. V lost 6 bases and J lost 3; bases outside the gene matches: 11.

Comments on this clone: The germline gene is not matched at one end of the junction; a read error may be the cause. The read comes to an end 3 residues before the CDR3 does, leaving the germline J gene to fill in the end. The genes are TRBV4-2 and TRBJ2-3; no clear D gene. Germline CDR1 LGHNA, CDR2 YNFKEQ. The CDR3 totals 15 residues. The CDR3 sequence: CASSQDDSSTDTQYF. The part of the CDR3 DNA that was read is TGCGCCAGCAGCCAAGATGACTCTAGCACAGATACG.

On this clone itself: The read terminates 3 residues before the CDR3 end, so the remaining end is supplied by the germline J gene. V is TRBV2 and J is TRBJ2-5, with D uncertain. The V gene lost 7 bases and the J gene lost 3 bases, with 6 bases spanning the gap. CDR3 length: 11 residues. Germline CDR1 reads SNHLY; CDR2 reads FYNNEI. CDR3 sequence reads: CASNEEETQYF. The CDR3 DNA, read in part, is TGTGCCAGCAACGAGGAAGAGACC.

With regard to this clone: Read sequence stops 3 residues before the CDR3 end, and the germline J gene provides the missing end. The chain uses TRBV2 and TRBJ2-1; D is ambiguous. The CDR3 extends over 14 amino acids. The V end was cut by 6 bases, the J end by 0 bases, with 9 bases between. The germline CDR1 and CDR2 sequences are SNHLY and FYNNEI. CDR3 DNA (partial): TGTGCCAGCAGGGCACAAAACTCCTACAATGAG. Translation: CASRAQNSYNE. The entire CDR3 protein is CASRAQNSYNEQFF.

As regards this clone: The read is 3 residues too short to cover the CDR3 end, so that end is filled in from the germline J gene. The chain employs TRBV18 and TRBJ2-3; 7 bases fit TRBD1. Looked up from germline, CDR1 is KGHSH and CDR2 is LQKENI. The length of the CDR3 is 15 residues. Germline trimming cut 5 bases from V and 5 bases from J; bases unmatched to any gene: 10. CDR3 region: CASSDKTGSGDTQYF. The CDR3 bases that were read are TGTGCCAGCTCAGATAAGACAGGGTCGGGAGATACG.

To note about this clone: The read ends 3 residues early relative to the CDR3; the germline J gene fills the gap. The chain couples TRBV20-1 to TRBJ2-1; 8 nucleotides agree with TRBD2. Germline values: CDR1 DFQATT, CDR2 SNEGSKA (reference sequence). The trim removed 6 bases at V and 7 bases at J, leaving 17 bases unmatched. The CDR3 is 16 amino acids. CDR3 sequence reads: CSAQPGGGTVINEQFF. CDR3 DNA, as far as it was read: TGCAGTGCCCAACCGGGGGGGGGTACCGTTATAAATGAG.

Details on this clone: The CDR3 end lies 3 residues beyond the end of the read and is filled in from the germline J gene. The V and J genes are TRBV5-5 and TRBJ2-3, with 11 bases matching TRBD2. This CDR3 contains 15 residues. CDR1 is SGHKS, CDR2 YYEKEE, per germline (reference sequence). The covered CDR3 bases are TGTGCCAGCAGCCTTAGCGGGGGGGCCGGGGAGACG. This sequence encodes CASSLSGGAGET. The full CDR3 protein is CASSLSGGAGETQYF.

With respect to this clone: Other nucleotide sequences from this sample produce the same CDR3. This CDR3 reads CASSMAGPGNTIYF. The CDR3 bases that were read are TGTGCCAGCAGCATGGCAGGGCCTGGAAACACC. The chain has TRBV7-6 and TRBJ1-3; TRBD1 is a possible D gene (5 bases). With the read ending 3 residues before the CDR3 end, the germline J gene is used to fill in that end. The germline gives CDR1 SGHVS, CDR2 FNYEAQ. The V and J ends lost 5 bases and 2 bases respectively, with 10 bases between them. The CDR3 has 14 residues.

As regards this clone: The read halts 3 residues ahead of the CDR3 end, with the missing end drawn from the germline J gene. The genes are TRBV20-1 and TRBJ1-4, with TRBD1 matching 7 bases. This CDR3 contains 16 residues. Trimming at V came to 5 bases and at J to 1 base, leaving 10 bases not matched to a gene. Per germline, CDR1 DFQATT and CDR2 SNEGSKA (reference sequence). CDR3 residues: CSAFTTTGETNEKLFF. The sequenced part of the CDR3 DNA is TGCAGTGCTTTCACAACTACAGGGGAAACTAATGAAAAA.

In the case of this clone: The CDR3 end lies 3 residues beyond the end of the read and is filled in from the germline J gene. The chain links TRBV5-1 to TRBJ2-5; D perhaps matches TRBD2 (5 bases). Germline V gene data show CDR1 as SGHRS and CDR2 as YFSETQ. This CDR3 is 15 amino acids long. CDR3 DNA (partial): TGCGCCAGCAGCTTGGAGCCAGCGGTCACAGATACC. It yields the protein CASSLEPAVTDT. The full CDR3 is CASSLEPAVTDTQYF.

Partial CDR3 DNA: TGTGCCAGTAGTAGCCCAGACAGGGAGAACACCGGGGAG. Its translation is CASSSPDRENTGE. The CDR3 reads in full as CASSSPDRENTGELFF. The rearrangement uses TRBV19 and TRBJ2-2; 7 bases agree with TRBD1. The read ends 3 residues shy of where the CDR3 ends; the end is completed using the germline J gene. The CDR3 totals 16 residues. J gave up 1 base and V 4 bases, and 6 bases lay outside the gene matches. CDR1 and CDR2 from the germline V gene are LNHDA and SQIVND (reference sequence).